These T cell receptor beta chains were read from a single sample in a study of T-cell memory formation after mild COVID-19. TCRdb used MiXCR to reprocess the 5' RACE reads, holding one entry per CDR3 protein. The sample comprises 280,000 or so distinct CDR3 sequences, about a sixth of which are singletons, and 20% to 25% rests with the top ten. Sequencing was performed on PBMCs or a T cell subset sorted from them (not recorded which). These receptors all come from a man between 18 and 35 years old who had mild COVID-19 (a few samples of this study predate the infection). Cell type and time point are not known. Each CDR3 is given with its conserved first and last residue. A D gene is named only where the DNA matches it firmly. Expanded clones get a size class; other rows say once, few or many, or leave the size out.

CASSPGLADEQFF,TGCGCCAGCAGCCCGGGACTAGCCGATGAGCAGTTCTTC,TRBV5-1,TRBD2,few,TRBJ2-1
CASTPRGADQETQYF,TGTGCCAGCACCCCCCGTGGAGCGGATCAAGAGACCCAGTACTTC,TRBV12-3/TRBV12-4,NA,NA,TRBJ2-5
CASSEVWGHGELFF,TGTGCCAGCAGTGAAGTCTGGGGCCACGGGGAGCTGTTTTTT,TRBV6-1,NA,few,TRBJ2-2
CASSGSPEQFF,TGCGCCAGTAGCGGGAGCCCTGAGCAGTTCTTC,TRBV23-1,TRBD2,NA,TRBJ2-1
CASDRRGEDTEAFF,TGTGCCAGCGATCGACGGGGCGAGGACACTGAAGCTTTCTTT,TRBV12-3/TRBV12-4,NA,NA,TRBJ1-1
CASSTPGREQFF,TGTGCCAGCAGTACACCAGGACGTGAGCAGTTCTTC,TRBV28,NA,many,TRBJ2-1
CASSTKGTGGEKLFF,TGTGCCAGCAGCACCAAAGGGACAGGGGGCGAAAAACTGTTTTTT,TRBV28,TRBD1,NA,TRBJ1-4
CASSHGQGMNTEAFF,TGCGCCAGCAGCCATGGACAGGGGATGAACACTGAAGCTTTCTTT,TRBV4-1,TRBD1,few,TRBJ1-1
CASNLGALRQFF,TGTGCCAGCAACCTAGGGGCACTCCGGCAGTTCTTC,TRBV2,NA,NA,TRBJ2-1
CASSANRASNTGELFF,TGTGCCAGCAGTGCCAACAGGGCCTCGAACACCGGGGAGCTGTTTTTT,TRBV2,NA,NA,TRBJ2-2
CASSRDRSNTEAFF,TGTGCCAGCAGTCGGGACAGATCGAACACTGAAGCTTTCTTT,TRBV12-3/TRBV12-4,TRBD1,few,TRBJ1-1
CASRPTSGDYEQYF,TGTGCCAGCAGACCTACTAGCGGTGACTACGAGCAGTACTTC,TRBV4-2,TRBD2,NA,TRBJ2-7
CASSLWTGGIDTQYF,TGTGCCAGCAGTCTCTGGACAGGGGGCATAGATACGCAGTATTTT,TRBV6-6,TRBD1,once,TRBJ2-3
CASSSPYYEQYF,TGTGCCAGCAGCTCCCCCTATTACGAGCAGTACTTC,TRBV6-5,NA,NA,TRBJ2-7
CAGHGTANYGYTF,TGTGCCGGTCACGGGACAGCTAACTATGGCTACACCTTC,TRBV6-2/TRBV6-3,TRBD1,few,TRBJ1-2
CASSLIGAANEKLFF,TGCGCCAGCAGCTTAATAGGGGCAGCGAATGAAAAACTGTTTTTT,TRBV5-1,NA,few,TRBJ1-4
CASSQVALVSGQPQHF,TGTGCCAGCAGCCAAGTTGCCCTGGTCTCGGGTCAGCCCCAGCATTTT,TRBV4-2,NA,NA,TRBJ1-5
CASSFRQGAYEQYF,TGTGCCAGCAGTTTTAGACAGGGGGCCTACGAGCAGTACTTC,TRBV12-3/TRBV12-4,TRBD1,NA,TRBJ2-7
CASSPRIRNEQFF,TGTGCCAGCAGCCCTCGAATTAGGAATGAGCAGTTCTTC,TRBV7-2,NA,NA,TRBJ2-1
CASSPPGLAGYNEQFF,TGCGCCAGCAGCCCCCCGGGACTAGCGGGGTACAATGAGCAGTTCTTC,TRBV5-1,TRBD2,NA,TRBJ2-1